The source of this T cell receptor beta chain is a study of cytomegalovirus exposure and HLA in healthy donors. General study results and limits: Sequencing probably produced one cluster of sequence variants that were highly shared.

Primers for the PCR totalled 60 Vbeta and 13 Jbeta. Sequencing used immunoSEQ multiplex PCR; TCRdb keeps in-frame clones, though not all of them. The table records hundreds of thousands of clones, 80% to 90% of them present only once. The germline CDR1 and CDR2 sequences are SGHDT and YYEEEE. The CDR3 has 14 residues. Trimming took off 2 bases at V and 0 bases at J, with 8 bases between the two ends. As for this clone: What it binds is unknown.

The sequence came from a woman aged 18-30 years in good health and CMV-seronegative. The sample comprised PBMCs. The chain combines TRBV5-6 with TRBJ1-2; D is ambiguous. The CDR3 reads CASSLEVANYGYTF. CDR3 sequence (DNA): TGTGCCAGCAGCTTAGAAGTAGCTAACTATGGCTACACCTTC.